The present TCR beta chain was sequenced within a study of cytomegalovirus exposure and HLA in healthy donors. Study-level findings and limits: Overall, roughly 160 TCR beta chains were annotated as cytomegalovirus-associated. As confirmed in vitro, a few CMV-associated chains were specific for CMV antigens. Later genetic work tied a missense DCLRE1C variant to beta-chain V and J trimming.

Notes on this clone: Its antigen is currently unknown.

Donors counted as nominally healthy when sampled, yet unrecorded immune exposures were likely. Germline assignment: CDR1 MDHEN and CDR2 SYDVKM. The CDR3 is 14 residues long. Germline trimming cut 7 bases from V and 7 bases from J; bases unmatched to any gene: 6. The PCR made use of 60 Vbeta and 13 Jbeta primers. Only in-frame clones appear in the TCRdb table, and some are missing; sequencing was by immunoSEQ multiplex PCR. The sample holds 200,000 to 300,000 clones, about four fifths seen once. Sequencing was done on a sample of PBMCs. The V call is TRBV28, the J call TRBJ2-7; 14 nucleotides line up with TRBD2. This TCR was sampled from a woman between 40 and 50 years old in good health and CMV-seropositive. CDR3 sequence (DNA): TGTGCCAGCACCCTCGGACTAGCGGGAGGTGAGCAGTACTTC. It specifies CASTLGLAGGEQYF.